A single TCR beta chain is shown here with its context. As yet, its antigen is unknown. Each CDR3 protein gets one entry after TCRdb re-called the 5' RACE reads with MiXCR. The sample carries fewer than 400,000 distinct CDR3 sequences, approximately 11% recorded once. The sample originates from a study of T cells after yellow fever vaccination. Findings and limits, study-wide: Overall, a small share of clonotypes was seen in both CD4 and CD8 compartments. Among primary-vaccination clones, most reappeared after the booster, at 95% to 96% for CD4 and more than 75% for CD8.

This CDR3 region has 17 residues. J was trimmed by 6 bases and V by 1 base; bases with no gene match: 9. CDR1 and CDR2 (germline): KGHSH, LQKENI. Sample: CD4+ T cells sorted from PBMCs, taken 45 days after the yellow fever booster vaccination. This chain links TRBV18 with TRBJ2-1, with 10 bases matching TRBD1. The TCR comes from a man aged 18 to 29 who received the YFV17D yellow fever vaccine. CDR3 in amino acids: CASSPQSGTGESNEQFF. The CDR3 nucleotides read TGTGCCAGCTCACCACAAAGCGGGACAGGGGAATCCAATGAGCAGTTCTTC.